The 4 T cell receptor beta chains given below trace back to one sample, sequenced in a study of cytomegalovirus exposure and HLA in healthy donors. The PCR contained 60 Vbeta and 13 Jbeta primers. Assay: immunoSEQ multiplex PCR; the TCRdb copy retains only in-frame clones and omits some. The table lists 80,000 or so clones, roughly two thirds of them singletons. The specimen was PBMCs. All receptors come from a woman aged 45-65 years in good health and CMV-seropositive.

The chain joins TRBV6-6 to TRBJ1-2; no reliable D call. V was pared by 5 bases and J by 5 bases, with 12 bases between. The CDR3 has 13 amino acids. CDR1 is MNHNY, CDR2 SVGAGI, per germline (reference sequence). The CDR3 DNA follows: TGTGCCAGCAGTCACCGGGATTTTTATGGCTACACCTTC. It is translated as CASSHRDFYGYTF.

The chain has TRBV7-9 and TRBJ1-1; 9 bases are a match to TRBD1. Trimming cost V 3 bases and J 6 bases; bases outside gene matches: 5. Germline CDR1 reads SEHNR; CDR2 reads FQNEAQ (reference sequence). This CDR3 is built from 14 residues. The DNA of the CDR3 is TGTGCCAGCAGCTTTTGGACAGGGGACGCTGAAGCTTTCTTT. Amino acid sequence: CASSFWTGDAEAFF.

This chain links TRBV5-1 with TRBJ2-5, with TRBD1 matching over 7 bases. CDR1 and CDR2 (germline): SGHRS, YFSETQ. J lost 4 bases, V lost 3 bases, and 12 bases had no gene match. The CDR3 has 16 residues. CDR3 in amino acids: CASSSHRGPWGETQYF. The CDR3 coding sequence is TGCGCCAGCAGCTCCCACAGGGGCCCCTGGGGAGAGACCCAGTACTTC.

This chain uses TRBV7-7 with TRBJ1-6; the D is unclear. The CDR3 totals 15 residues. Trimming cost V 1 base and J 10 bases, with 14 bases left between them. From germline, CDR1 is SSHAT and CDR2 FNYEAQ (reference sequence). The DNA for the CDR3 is TGTGCCAGCAGCTTAGATTTAGGAGGCATGTCACCCCTCCACTTT. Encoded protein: CASSLDLGGMSPLHF.